This record looks at one T cell receptor (beta chain) sequence and its context. These data belong to a study of TIL therapy for anti-PD-1-resistant metastatic lung cancer. Study overall: Tumors had a median PD-L1 proportion score of 6%.

The V gene's germline CDR1 is MDHEN and CDR2 SYDVKM. This CDR3 spans 13 amino acids. Trimming shortened V by 2 bases and J by 4 bases, and 6 bases separated the two germline ends. Sequencing used immunoSEQ v3. TCRdb's copy holds only in-frame clones and misses some; the assay was immunoSEQ multiplex PCR. This sample has about 50,000 clones, with 80% to 90% found just once. As to time point: pre-treatment sample, taken before nivolumab and TIL therapy. This TCR was sampled from a person between 25 and 79 years old with non-small cell lung cancer. The rearrangement links TRBV28 to TRBJ1-5; weak D call: TRBD1 (6 bases). The specimen comprised blood, sampled at baseline. This CDR3 reads CASSLQGNQPQHF. The CDR3 DNA is TGTGCCAGCAGTTTACAGGGGAATCAGCCCCAGCATTTT.